Below, 19 T cell receptor beta chains from the same sample are listed, as sequenced in a study of regulatory T cells in long-lasting Graves disease. iRepertoire HTBI primers and Arm-PCR of CDR3 regions built TCR beta libraries. TCRdb reprocessed the multiplex PCR reads with MiXCR, giving one entry per CDR3 protein. Seen here are 350,000 to 450,000 distinct CDR3 sequences, more than 20% observed once, and the top ten hold roughly a quarter. This sample's time point: persistent/refractory GD, antithyroid drugs over 5 years with positive TRAb. RNA from PBMCs was the source of the TCR library. The sequencing used peripheral blood mononuclear cells (PBMCs), collected when the disease was refractory, from a patient treated with antithyroid drugs. The receptors originated from a woman between 40 and 50 years old with Graves disease.

This clonotype was counted only a few times. The rearrangement links TRBV27 to TRBJ1-5; a weak D match, TRBD1 (6 bases). The CDR3 sequence is 16 residues long. Germline V gene lookup returns CDR1 MNHEY and CDR2 SMNVEV (reference sequence). The germline V and J ends were trimmed by 0 bases and 5 bases, with 14 bases remaining between them. The CDR3 coding sequence is TGTGCCAGCAGTTTATCGCAAGTAGGGGGAGATCAGCCCCAGCATTTT. Its protein product is CASSLSQVGGDQPQHF.

CDR3 bases: TGTGCCAGCAGCTCGAGCGGAGCCTTCACAGATACGCAGTATTTT. Residues: CASSSSGAFTDTQYF. This sequence joins TRBV9 and TRBJ2-3, with D perhaps TRBD2 (5 bases). The CDR3 spans 15 residues. Germline V gene data show CDR1 as SGDLS and CDR2 as YYNGEE. V was clipped by 4 bases and J by 2 bases, with 14 bases between them.

This clonotype was counted between two and nine times. The V gene is TRBV28, the J gene TRBJ1-6, with no clear D. CDR3 size: 16 residues. Germline V gene data show CDR1 as MDHEN and CDR2 as SYDVKM. Trimming stripped 6 bases from V and 5 bases from J, with 17 bases between. CDR3 residues: CASSTYGRTDNSPLHF. CDR3 in DNA: TGTGCCAGCAGCACATACGGACGGACGGATAATTCACCCCTCCACTTT.

This clonotype appeared a few times. The rearrangement joins TRBV7-9 to TRBJ1-4; tentative D call: TRBD1 (5 bases). CDR1 SEHNR and CDR2 FQNEAQ come from the germline V gene (reference sequence). The CDR3 is 16 residues long. V was trimmed by 1 base and J by 0 bases, leaving 9 bases between them. The CDR3 region has the DNA TGTGCCAGCAGCTTAGGACAGTATGCAACTAATGAAAAACTGTTTTTT. Its translation: CASSLGQYATNEKLFF.

The V and J genes are TRBV5-1 and TRBJ2-5; tentatively, D is TRBD2 (5 bases). The V gene's germline CDR1 is SGHRS and CDR2 YFSETQ. The V and J ends lost 4 bases and 6 bases respectively, with 31 bases between them. The CDR3 is 19 residues long. CDR3 bases: TGCGCCAGCAGCCACCCGCTTGGGATCGGGGTTGGGTCTAGTCAGACCCAGTACTTC. Translated, it gives CASSHPLGIGVGSSQTQYF.

The CDR3 coding sequence is TGTGCCAGCTTCGGTCCGGGAGAGCAGTTCTTC. This sequence encodes CASFGPGEQFF. V gene TRBV28 combines with J gene TRBJ2-1, with D possibly being TRBD2 (5 bases). V was trimmed by 8 bases and J by 10 bases, leaving 12 bases between them. Germline V gene lookup returns CDR1 MDHEN and CDR2 SYDVKM. The CDR3 runs to 11 residues.

This clonotype was picked up many times. One junction end does not reproduce the germline sequence, and a read error may be involved. The rearrangement uses TRBV28 and TRBJ2-7; TRBD1 agrees at 9 bases. From germline, CDR1 is MDHEN and CDR2 SYDVKM. The CDR3 spans 14 residues. The CDR3 protein is CASSSGTGTTGDPF. The CDR3 DNA reads as TGTGCCAGCAGCTCCGGGACAGGGACGACCGGGGATCCCTTC.

This clonotype has only a few counts. CDR3 nucleotides: TGCGCCAGCAGCTTGGGGGACAGGGAGGTAGCGTCCTACGAGCAGTACTTC. It encodes CASSLGDREVASYEQYF. V gene TRBV5-1 combines with J gene TRBJ2-7; 9 nucleotides agree with TRBD1. V was clipped by 0 bases and J by 1 base; unmatched bases: 8. Germline V gene sequence: CDR1 SGHRS, CDR2 YFSETQ. The CDR3 is made up of 17 amino acids.

This clonotype has ten or more counts. The genes are TRBV28 and TRBJ1-1; D is ambiguous. There are 15 residues in the CDR3. Germline CDR1 and CDR2: MDHEN and SYDVKM. Trimming stripped 3 bases from V and 5 bases from J, with 16 bases between. The CDR3 coding sequence is TGTGCCAGCAGTTTGGGGTACGGGATCAGGACTGAAGCTTTCTTT. This translates into CASSLGYGIRTEAFF.

There are a few counts of this clonotype. The chain uses TRBV7-9 and TRBJ2-1; no clear D gene. This CDR3 contains 11 residues. From germline, CDR1 is SEHNR and CDR2 FQNEAQ (reference sequence). The V gene lost 7 bases and the J gene lost 2 bases, with 3 bases spanning the gap. In DNA, the CDR3 is TGTGCCAGCACGACCTACAATGAGCAGTTCTTC. As protein: CASTTYNEQFF. Full variable domain (remainder filled in from reference TRBV7-9 and TRBJ2-1): DTGVSQNPRHKITKRGQNVTFRCDPISEHNRLYWYRQTLGQGPEFLTYFQNEAQLEKSRLLSDRFSAERPKGSFSTLEIQRTEQGDSAMYLCASTTYNEQFFGPGTRLTVL.

This chain uses TRBV7-2 with TRBJ2-5; 9 bases line up with TRBD1. V dropped 1 base and J dropped 3; count of bases not matched to a gene: 3. The CDR3 is 15 residues long. Germline loops: CDR1 SGHTA, CDR2 FQGNSA. The CDR3 here is CASSLVGTGKETQYF. The CDR3 nucleotides read TGTGCCAGCAGCTTAGTTGGGACAGGGAAAGAGACCCAGTACTTC.

This rearrangement joins TRBV28 to TRBJ2-5; D is ambiguous. V lost 10 bases, J lost 7 bases, and 13 bases lay in between. This CDR3 region has 11 residues. Germline loops: CDR1 MDHEN, CDR2 SYDVKM. CDR3 nucleotides: TGTGCCACCGAAGGATTGATGACCCAGTACTTC. Encoded protein: CATEGLMTQYF.

This chain connects TRBV20-1 to TRBJ1-6, with D unresolved. The germline V and J ends were trimmed by 0 bases and 7 bases, with 10 bases remaining between them. Per the germline V gene, CDR1 is DFQATT and CDR2 is SNEGSKA (reference sequence). The CDR3 loop spans 14 amino acids. The CDR3 region is CSARDEGTNSPLHF. CDR3 DNA sequence: TGCAGTGCTAGAGATGAGGGTACGAATTCACCCCTCCACTTT.

This clonotype was counted ten times or more. The J gene is TRBJ1-5, the V gene TRBV28, with D possibly TRBD1 on 6 matching bases. Germline V gene lookup returns CDR1 MDHEN and CDR2 SYDVKM. With 4 bases removed from V and 4 bases from J, the gap between germline ends came to 11 bases. CDR3 length equals 14 residues. The CDR3 here is CASSSQQGNQPQHF. The CDR3, as DNA: TGTGCCAGCAGTTCCCAACAGGGTAATCAGCCCCAGCATTTT. The entire variable domain, with the rest obtained from reference TRBV28 and TRBJ1-5, is as follows: DVKVTQSSRYLVKRTGEKVFLECVQDMDHENMFWYRQDPGLGLRLIYFSYDVKMKEKGDIPEGYSVSREKKERFSLILESASTNQTSMYLCASSSQQGNQPQHFGDGTRLSIL.

The gene calls are TRBV7-9 and TRBJ2-1, with 7 bases lining up with TRBD1. V shed 0 bases and J 2 bases; nucleotides not matched to a gene: 7. Germline V gene data show CDR1 as SEHNR and CDR2 as FQNEAQ (reference sequence). There are 17 residues in the CDR3. The CDR3 protein is CASSLARTGIPYNEQFF. The CDR3 coding sequence is TGTGCCAGCAGCTTAGCTCGGACAGGAATACCCTACAATGAGCAGTTCTTC.

The chain links TRBV3-1 to TRBJ2-7, with D perhaps assigned TRBD1 or TRBD2 (5 bases each). Trimming removed 2 bases at V and 3 bases at J, with 14 bases between. The CDR3 consists of 15 residues. Germline loops: CDR1 LGHDT, CDR2 YNNKEL (reference sequence). CDR3 in amino acids: CASSQQRGRSYEQYF. The CDR3 nucleotides are TGTGCCAGCAGCCAACAAAGGGGACGTAGCTACGAGCAGTACTTC.

This clonotype was counted a few times. The chain combines TRBV11-2 with TRBJ2-3, with D possibly being TRBD2 (5 bases). Trimming stripped 4 bases from V and 3 bases from J, with 11 bases between. The CDR3 runs 14 residues. Germline V gives CDR1 SGHAT, CDR2 FQNNGV. CDR3: CASSSQLATDTQYF. The CDR3 region has the DNA TGTGCCAGCAGCTCACAGCTAGCTACAGATACGCAGTATTTT.

This clonotype was detected ten times or more. The chain joins TRBV12-3 or TRBV12-4 to TRBJ1-3; D not resolved. The CDR3 is made up of 14 amino acids. Trimming took off 3 bases at V and 4 bases at J, with 10 bases between the two ends. CDR3 protein: CASSFSLRGNTIYF. The CDR3 DNA reads as TGTGCCAGCAGTTTTTCGCTTAGGGGAAACACCATATATTTT.

This clonotype appeared a few times. The chain combines TRBV30 with TRBJ2-6, with D unresolved. V dropped 2 bases and J dropped 8 bases, with 13 bases sitting between them. Germline V gives CDR1 GTSNPN, CDR2 SVGIG (reference sequence). This CDR3 contains 14 residues. As DNA, the CDR3 is TGTGCCTGGAGTAATCAACTCGCTTCCAACGTCCTGACTTTC. It is translated as CAWSNQLASNVLTF.